One and the same sample provided the 32 T cell receptor beta chains below, sequenced in a study of control samples from healthy donors and cancer patients (TCRdb year 2020). Libraries were built with the immunoSEQ multiplex PCR assay. TCRdb stores this immuneACCESS table with in-frame sequences only. Part of the clones is absent; in the studies checked, under half of the shortfall reflects unresolved V genes, and no reason is known for the rest. For this sample the table gives about 59,000 clones, of which roughly nine tenths were detected only once. The ten largest clones capture 1.7% of the sample. The material sequenced was PBMCs. These TCRs come from a man in his forties with colorectal cancer.

The chain couples TRBV6-5 to TRBJ2-7, with D tentatively TRBD2 (6 bases). This CDR3 has 13 amino acids. The ends were cut back, 8 bases at V and 4 bases at J, with 15 bases in the middle. Germline CDR1 reads MNHEY; CDR2 reads SVGAGI. The CDR3 sequence is CASEEPGRYEQYF. The CDR3 nucleotides read TGTGCCAGCGAGGAGCCAGGGAGGTACGAGCAGTACTTC.

V is TRBV12-3 or TRBV12-4 and J is TRBJ1-2; 8 bases align to TRBD1. The J segment lost 8 bases and the V segment lost 5 bases, leaving 7 bases of the junction unmatched. The CDR3 is 13 residues long. CDR3 loop: CASSLQGARGYTF. The CDR3 DNA reads TGTGCCAGCAGTCTTCAGGGGGCGCGAGGCTACACCTTC.

The chain employs TRBV19 and TRBJ1-5, with 7 bases lining up with TRBD1. V lost 9 bases, J lost 4 bases, and 9 bases stayed unmatched. CDR1 is LNHDA and CDR2 is SQIVND in the germline V gene (reference sequence). This CDR3 is built from 14 residues. The CDR3 DNA is TGTGCCAGCGTTCAGGGGGTACCTAATCAGCCCCAGCATTTT. Its protein product is CASVQGVPNQPQHF.

The J gene is TRBJ1-2, the V gene TRBV9; 7 nucleotides align to TRBD1. The CDR3 totals 14 residues. V shed 2 bases, J shed 4 bases, and the junction held 5 bases outside the gene matches. The germline gives CDR1 SGDLS, CDR2 YYNGEE. CDR3 bases: TGTGCCAGCAGCGTTGGGACAGATGTCTATGGCTACACCTTC. It codes for CASSVGTDVYGYTF.

The rearrangement links TRBV18 to TRBJ1-1, with TRBD1 as a possible D gene (5 bases). There are 15 residues in the CDR3. Germline V gene sequence: CDR1 KGHSH, CDR2 LQKENI. V shed 3 bases and J shed 0 bases, with 11 bases lying between them. The CDR3 spells CASSPPPTVNTEAFF. DNA of the CDR3: TGTGCCAGCTCACCGCCTCCGACAGTGAACACTGAAGCTTTCTTT.

This chain connects TRBV5-4 to TRBJ2-3, with 8 bases that match TRBD2. The CDR3 runs 14 residues. Trimming at V came to 4 bases and at J to 5 bases, leaving 6 bases not matched to a gene. From germline, CDR1 is SGHNT and CDR2 YYREEE (reference sequence). CDR3: CASSPGGALDTQYF. The DNA of the CDR3 is TGTGCCAGCAGCCCCGGGGGGGCCCTAGATACGCAGTATTTT.

This clone was seen only once. The genes are TRBV18 and TRBJ1-1; D call uncertain. This CDR3 is built from 15 residues. V gave up 0 bases and J gave up 0 bases, with 8 bases separating them. Germline lookup yields CDR1 KGHSH and CDR2 LQKENI. In nucleotides, the CDR3 is TGTGCCAGCTCACCACCGGGCAGGCTGAACACTGAAGCTTTCTTT. Its translation is CASSPPGRLNTEAFF.

V usage is TRBV9 and J usage is TRBJ2-5; possibly TRBD1 for D (6 bases). V was shortened by 0 bases and J by 3 bases, with 9 bases between the two germline ends. The length of the CDR3 is 14 residues. Germline CDR1 is SGDLS and CDR2 is YYNGEE. Here the CDR3 reads CASSVGQAKETQYF. The CDR3 nucleotides are TGTGCCAGCAGCGTAGGACAGGCAAAAGAGACCCAGTACTTC.

V is TRBV7-9 and J is TRBJ2-1, with 8 bases aligning to TRBD2. The germline V gene encodes CDR1 SEHNR and CDR2 FQNEAQ (reference sequence). V lost 2 bases and J lost 7; bases outside the gene matches: 10. There are 16 residues in the CDR3. The CDR3, as DNA: TGTGCCAGCAGCTTATTAACGGGGGGGCCCCAAAATGAGCAGTTCTTC. It specifies CASSLLTGGPQNEQFF.

This clone was seen a few times. The J gene is TRBJ1-5, the V gene TRBV6-5; TRBD1 matches 7 bases. Germline loops: CDR1 MNHEY, CDR2 SVGAGI. V trimming: 6 bases; J trimming: 3 bases; junction bases outside the gene matches: 8. The CDR3 covers 15 residues. CDR3 region: CASSRTGGFNQPQHF. DNA of the CDR3: TGTGCCAGCAGCCGGACAGGTGGTTTCAATCAGCCCCAGCATTTT.

This sequence joins TRBV9 and TRBJ1-5, with D perhaps matching TRBD1 (5 bases). The V and J ends lost 0 bases and 3 bases respectively, with 10 bases between them. The CDR3 runs to 15 residues. CDR1 is SGDLS, CDR2 YYNGEE, per germline. CDR3 protein: CASSVAGLPNQPQHF. The CDR3 DNA sequence: TGTGCCAGCAGCGTAGCGGGACTACCCAATCAGCCCCAGCATTTT.

The V gene is TRBV18, the J gene TRBJ1-1; TRBD1 matches at 7 bases. The junction had 9 bases not matched to a gene; V was cut back by 5 bases and J by 3 bases. The germline V gene encodes CDR1 KGHSH and CDR2 LQKENI. CDR3 length: 15 amino acids. CDR3 protein: CASSSPDRSYTEAFF. Here the CDR3 DNA reads TGTGCCAGCTCATCCCCGGACAGGAGTTACACTGAAGCTTTCTTT.

The rearrangement joins TRBV5-1 to TRBJ2-2; unclear D gene. This CDR3 contains 15 residues. V was shortened by 0 bases and J by 1 base, with 7 bases between the two germline ends. The germline gives CDR1 SGHRS, CDR2 YFSETQ. CDR3 amino acids: CASSLASGNTGELFF. The CDR3 nucleotides read TGCGCCAGCAGCTTGGCCTCTGGGAACACCGGGGAGCTGTTTTTT. Full variable domain (outside the CDR3, taken from reference TRBV5-1 and TRBJ2-2): KAGVTQTPRYLIKTRGQQVTLSCSPISGHRSVSWYQQTPGQGLQFLFEYFSETQRNKGNFPGRFSGRQFSNSRSEMNVSTLELGDSALYLCASSLASGNTGELFFGEGSRLTVL.

The V gene is TRBV29-1, the J gene TRBJ1-2; D is ambiguous. The V gene lost 7 bases and the J gene lost 8 bases, with 20 bases spanning the gap. The germline V gene has CDR1 SQVTM and CDR2 ANQGSEA. This CDR3 comprises 13 residues. The CDR3 is CSGRDQLSRGYTF. Here the CDR3 DNA reads TGCAGCGGCCGGGATCAGTTATCGCGCGGCTACACCTTC.

The chain couples TRBV5-1 to TRBJ2-2; D possibly matches TRBD1 or TRBD2 (5 bases each). Germline V gene lookup returns CDR1 SGHRS and CDR2 YFSETQ. The germline V and J ends were trimmed by 4 bases and 5 bases, with 15 bases remaining between them. The CDR3 runs 15 residues. Here the CDR3 reads CASSLPGTGTGELFF. The CDR3 DNA sequence: TGCGCCAGCAGCCTGCCAGGGACCGGGACCGGGGAGCTGTTTTTT. Together with reference TRBV5-1 and TRBJ2-2, the CDR3 gives the full variable domain: KAGVTQTPRYLIKTRGQQVTLSCSPISGHRSVSWYQQTPGQGLQFLFEYFSETQRNKGNFPGRFSGRQFSNSRSEMNVSTLELGDSALYLCASSLPGTGTGELFFGEGSRLTVL.

The chain employs TRBV11-2 and TRBJ1-6; D perhaps matches TRBD1 (5 bases). V dropped 1 base and J dropped 8 bases, with 9 bases sitting between them. Germline V CDR1 and CDR2: SGHAT, FQNNGV. This CDR3 contains 14 residues. CDR3 bases: TGTGCCAGCAGCTTAGTCCAGGGTTATTCACCCCTCCACTTT. This translates into CASSLVQGYSPLHF.

For the CDR3, the DNA is TGCAGTGCTAGTTGGCGAGACACTGAAGCTTTCTTT. This encodes CSASWRDTEAFF. The chain uses TRBV20-1 and TRBJ1-1; D gene uncertain. CDR1 is DFQATT, CDR2 SNEGSKA, per germline (reference sequence). The length of the CDR3 is 12 residues. V lost 3 bases and J lost 3, with 8 bases in between.

This clone was counted once. The chain links TRBV11-3 to TRBJ1-1, with D perhaps matching TRBD1 (6 bases). Germline V gene sequence: CDR1 SGHNT, CDR2 YENEEA. Between the trimmed V and J ends, which lost 5 bases and 4 bases, there was a span of 14 bases. CDR3 length equals 14 residues. This chain's CDR3 is CASSRATGPTEAFF. The DNA of the CDR3 is TGTGCCAGCAGCAGGGCGACAGGCCCCACTGAAGCTTTCTTT. Full variable domain (outside the CDR3, taken from reference TRBV11-3 and TRBJ1-1): EAGVVQSPRYKIIEKKQPVAFWCNPISGHNTLYWYLQNLGQGPELLIRYENEEAVDDSQLPKDRFSAERLKGVDSTLKIQPAELGDSAVYLCASSRATGPTEAFFGQGTRLTVV.

This chain connects TRBV18 to TRBJ1-5; 8 nucleotides match TRBD1. V lost 3 bases, J lost 5 bases, and 3 bases stayed unmatched. Germline V gene sequence: CDR1 KGHSH, CDR2 LQKENI. This CDR3 region has 14 residues. The CDR3 DNA reads as TGTGCCAGCTCACCCGGACAGGGCGATCAGCCCCAGCATTTT. As protein: CASSPGQGDQPQHF. The whole variable domain, filled in from reference TRBV18 and TRBJ1-5, reads NAGVMQNPRHLVRRRGQEARLRCSPMKGHSHVYWYRQLPEEGLKFMVYLQKENIIDESGMPKERFSAEFPKEGPSILRIQQVVRGDSAAYFCASSPGQGDQPQHFGDGTRLSIL.

The V call is TRBV13, the J call TRBJ2-3, with D hard to call. CDR1 and CDR2 (germline): PRHDT, FYEKMQ (reference sequence). Trimming pared 0 bases from V and 1 base from J, leaving 5 bases between. This CDR3 is 14 amino acids long. The CDR3 here is CASSLGTGTDTQYF. Written as DNA, the CDR3 is TGTGCCAGCAGCTTAGGGACCGGCACAGATACGCAGTATTTT.

In its sample, this clone was seen a few times. The CDR3 DNA reads as TGTGCCAGCAGCTTAGAACAGGGCGCGCAGTACTTC. It translates to CASSLEQGAQYF. V usage is TRBV7-9 and J usage is TRBJ2-7; perhaps TRBD1 as D (6 bases). The CDR3 is 12 amino acids. The germline V and J ends were trimmed by 1 base and 9 bases, with 10 bases remaining between them. Germline V gene sequence: CDR1 SEHNR, CDR2 FQNEAQ (reference sequence).

This clone was counted a few times. The chain recombines TRBV19 with TRBJ1-4; 8 bases fit TRBD1. V lost 6 bases to trimming and J lost 0 bases; unmatched junction nucleotides: 3. Germline CDR1 is LNHDA and CDR2 is SQIVND (reference sequence). CDR3 length equals 15 residues. CDR3 residues: CASSRQGPTNEKLFF. DNA for the CDR3: TGTGCCAGTAGCCGACAGGGGCCAACTAATGAAAAACTGTTTTTT.

The chain is built from TRBV6-5 and TRBJ2-4; no reliable D call. Germline V gene sequence: CDR1 MNHEY, CDR2 SVGAGI. CDR3 length: 11 residues. Trimming pared 4 bases from V and 4 bases from J, leaving 2 bases between. CDR3 residues: CASSFKNIQYF. CDR3 DNA sequence: TGTGCCAGCAGTTTTAAAAACATTCAGTACTTC.

This chain connects TRBV3-1 (or the pseudogene TRBV3-2) to TRBJ1-1, with D uncertain. The CDR3 covers 13 residues. The V end lost 0 bases, the J end lost 11 bases, and 13 bases lay between the germline ends. Germline CDR1 reads LGHDT; CDR2 reads YNNKEL (reference sequence). The CDR3 sequence is CASSQETLGRAFF. CDR3 nucleotide sequence: TGTGCCAGCAGCCAAGAGACCTTAGGTCGGGCTTTCTTT.

The V gene is TRBV5-8, the J gene TRBJ1-1; 7 bases are a match to TRBD1. The germline gives CDR1 SGHTS, CDR2 YDEGEE. V was pared by 2 bases and J by 1 base, with 5 bases of the junction left unmatched. The CDR3 is made up of 15 amino acids. The CDR3 loop reads CASSLQGRGNTEAFF. The CDR3 nucleotides read TGTGCCAGCAGCTTACAGGGGCGCGGGAACACTGAAGCTTTCTTT.

The gene calls are TRBV9 and TRBJ1-3; D unclear. CDR3 length equals 14 residues. The germline gives CDR1 SGDLS, CDR2 YYNGEE. V lost 2 bases and J lost 4, with 10 bases in between. In nucleotides, the CDR3 is TGTGCCAGCAGCGTCTCGTCCATCGGAAACACCATATATTTT. Amino acids: CASSVSSIGNTIYF.

This chain joins TRBV2 and TRBJ1-1, with 8 bases identical to TRBD1. CDR3 size: 12 residues. In germline, CDR1 is SNHLY, CDR2 FYNNEI. V lost 6 bases and J lost 10; bases outside the gene matches: 7. This chain's CDR3 is CASRTGGRGAFF. The CDR3 coding sequence is TGTGCCAGCAGAACAGGGGGACGTGGAGCTTTCTTT.

The rearrangement joins TRBV3-1 (or the pseudogene TRBV3-2) to TRBJ1-1; 8 positions match TRBD1. This CDR3 is built from 13 residues. Germline V lookup: CDR1 LGHDT, CDR2 YNNKEL (reference sequence). The junction had 4 bases not matched to a gene; V was cut back by 0 bases and J by 10 bases. The CDR3 DNA reads TGTGCCAGCAGCCAAGACAGGGGGCAGGGAGCTTTCTTT. This sequence encodes CASSQDRGQGAFF.

V is TRBV2 and J is TRBJ2-5; 7 bases line up with TRBD1. J gave up 4 bases and V 7 bases, and 12 bases lay outside the gene matches. The CDR3 is 15 residues long. Germline V lookup: CDR1 SNHLY, CDR2 FYNNEI. CDR3 DNA sequence: TGTGCCAGCAAGATGGGACAGACGCCTTCAGAGACCCAGTACTTC. It yields the protein CASKMGQTPSETQYF.

The rearrangement uses TRBV21-1 and TRBJ2-7; the tabulated D call, TRBD2, remains unverified against the DNA. TRBV21-1 is a listed pseudogene. The CDR3 loop spans 13 amino acids. DNA of the CDR3: TGTGCCAGCAGCCCTGGGGGGTCCTACGAGCAGTACTTC. Translating it yields CASSPGGSYEQYF.

V is TRBV7-2 and J is TRBJ2-7; the D call may be TRBD1 or TRBD2 (7 bases each). CDR3 length equals 15 residues. The V gene's germline CDR1 is SGHTA and CDR2 FQGNSA. Trimming pared 6 bases from V and 2 bases from J, leaving 17 bases between. CDR3 region: CASRSGGARTYEQYF. CDR3 nucleotide sequence: TGTGCCAGCAGGTCAGGGGGGGCGAGGACCTACGAGCAGTACTTC.

The chain is built from TRBV5-1 and TRBJ1-6; 12 bases are a match to TRBD1. The germline CDR1 and CDR2 sequences are SGHRS and YFSETQ. J was trimmed by 7 bases and V by 5 bases; bases with no gene match: 10. The CDR3 length is 17 residues. Here the CDR3 reads CASRRTGTGGENSPLHF. CDR3 sequence (DNA): TGCGCCAGCAGGCGTACCGGGACAGGGGGCGAGAATTCACCCCTCCACTTT.